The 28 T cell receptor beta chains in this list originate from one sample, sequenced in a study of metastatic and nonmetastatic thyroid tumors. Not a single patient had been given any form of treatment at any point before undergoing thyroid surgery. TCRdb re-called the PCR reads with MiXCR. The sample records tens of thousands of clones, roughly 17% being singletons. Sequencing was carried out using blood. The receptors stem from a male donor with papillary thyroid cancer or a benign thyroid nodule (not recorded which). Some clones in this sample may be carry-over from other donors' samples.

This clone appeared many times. The CDR3 region is CASSPGQAQVGTIYF. The DNA of the CDR3 is TGTGCCAGCAGCCCCGGACAGGCGCAGGTCGGCACCATATATTTT. The chain is built from TRBV7-6 and TRBJ1-3; 7 bases fit TRBD1. CDR3 length: 15 residues. J was trimmed by 9 bases and V by 5 bases; bases with no gene match: 13. Germline V gene lookup returns CDR1 SGHVS and CDR2 FNYEAQ.

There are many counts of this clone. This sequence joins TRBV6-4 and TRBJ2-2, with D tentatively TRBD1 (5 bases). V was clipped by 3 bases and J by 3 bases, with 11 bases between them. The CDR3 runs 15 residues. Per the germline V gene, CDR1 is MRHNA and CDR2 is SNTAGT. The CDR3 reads CASSEKPGYTGELFF. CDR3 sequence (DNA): TGTGCCAGCAGTGAAAAACCAGGGTACACCGGGGAGCTGTTTTTT.

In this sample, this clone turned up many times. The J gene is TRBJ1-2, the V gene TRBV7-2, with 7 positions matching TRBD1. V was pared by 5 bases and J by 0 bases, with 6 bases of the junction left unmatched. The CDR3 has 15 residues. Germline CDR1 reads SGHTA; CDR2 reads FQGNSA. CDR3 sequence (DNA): TGTGCCAGCAGCGTGGGACAGAGAGCTAACTATGGCTACACCTTC. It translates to CASSVGQRANYGYTF.

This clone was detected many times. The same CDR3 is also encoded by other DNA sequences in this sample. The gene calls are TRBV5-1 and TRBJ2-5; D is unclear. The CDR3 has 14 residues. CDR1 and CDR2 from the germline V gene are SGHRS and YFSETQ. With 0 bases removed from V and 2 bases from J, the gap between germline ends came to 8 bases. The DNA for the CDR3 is TGCGCCAGCAGCTTGGGATCGGCTCAAGAGACCCAGTACTTC. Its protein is CASSLGSAQETQYF.

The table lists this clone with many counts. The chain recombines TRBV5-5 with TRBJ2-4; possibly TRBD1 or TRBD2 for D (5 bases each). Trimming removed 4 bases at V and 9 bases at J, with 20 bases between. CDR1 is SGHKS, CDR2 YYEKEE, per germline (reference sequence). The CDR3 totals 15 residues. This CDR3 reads CASSPTGTDLSIQYF. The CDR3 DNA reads TGTGCCAGCAGCCCGACCGGGACGGACCTTAGCATTCAGTACTTC.

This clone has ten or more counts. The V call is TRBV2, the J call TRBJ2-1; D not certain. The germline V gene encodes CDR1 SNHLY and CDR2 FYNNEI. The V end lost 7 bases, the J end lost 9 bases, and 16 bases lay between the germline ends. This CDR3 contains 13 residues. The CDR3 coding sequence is TGTGCCAGCACCAACCCCCCATCTCTTGAGCAGTTCTTC. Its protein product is CASTNPPSLEQFF. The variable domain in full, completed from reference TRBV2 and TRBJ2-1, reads EPEVTQTPSHQVTQMGQEVILRCVPISNHLYFYWYRQILGQKVEFLVSFYNNEISEKSEIFDDQFSVERPDGSNFTLKIRSTKLEDSAMYFCASTNPPSLEQFFGPGTRLTVL.

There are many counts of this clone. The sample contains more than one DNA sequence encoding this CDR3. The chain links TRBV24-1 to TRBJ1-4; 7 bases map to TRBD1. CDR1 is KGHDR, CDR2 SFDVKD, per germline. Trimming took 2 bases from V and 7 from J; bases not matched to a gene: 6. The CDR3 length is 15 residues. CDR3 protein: CATSDSRGLGEKLFF. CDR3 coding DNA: TGTGCCACCAGTGATTCGAGGGGGCTAGGTGAAAAACTGTTTTTT.

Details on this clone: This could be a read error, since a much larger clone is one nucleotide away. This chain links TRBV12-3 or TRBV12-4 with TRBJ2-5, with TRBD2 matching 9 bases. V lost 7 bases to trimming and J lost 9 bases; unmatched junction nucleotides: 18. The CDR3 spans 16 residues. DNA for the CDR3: TGTGCCAGCACCGGAGATGGGACTAGCTCGTCAGCGGCCCAGTACTTC. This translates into CASTGDGTSSSAAQYF.

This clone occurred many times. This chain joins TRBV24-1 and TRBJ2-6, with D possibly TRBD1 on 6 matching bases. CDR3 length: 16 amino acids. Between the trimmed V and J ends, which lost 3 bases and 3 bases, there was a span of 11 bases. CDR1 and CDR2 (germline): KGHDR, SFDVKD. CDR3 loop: CATSDVQGNGANVLTF. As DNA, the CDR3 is TGTGCCACCAGTGATGTACAGGGTAATGGGGCCAACGTCCTGACTTTC.

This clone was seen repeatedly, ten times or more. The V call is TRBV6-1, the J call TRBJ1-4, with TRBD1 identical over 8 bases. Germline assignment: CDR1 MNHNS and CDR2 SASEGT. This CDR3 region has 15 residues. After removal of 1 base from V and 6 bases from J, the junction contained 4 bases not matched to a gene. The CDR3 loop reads CASSEEGRGHEKLFF. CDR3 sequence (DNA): TGTGCCAGCAGTGAAGAGGGCAGGGGGCATGAAAAACTGTTTTTT.

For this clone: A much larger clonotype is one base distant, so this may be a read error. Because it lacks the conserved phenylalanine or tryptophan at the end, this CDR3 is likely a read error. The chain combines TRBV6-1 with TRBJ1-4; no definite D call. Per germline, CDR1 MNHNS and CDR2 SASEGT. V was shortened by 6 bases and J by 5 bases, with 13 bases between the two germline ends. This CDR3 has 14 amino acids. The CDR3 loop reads CASRPEGWNEKLFC. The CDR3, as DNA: TGTGCCAGCAGGCCGGAGGGATGGAATGAAAAACTGTTTTGT.

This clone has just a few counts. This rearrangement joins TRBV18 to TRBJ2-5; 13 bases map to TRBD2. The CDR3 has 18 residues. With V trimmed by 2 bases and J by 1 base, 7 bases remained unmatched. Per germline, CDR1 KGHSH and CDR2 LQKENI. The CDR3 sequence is CASSPLETSGRIQETQYF. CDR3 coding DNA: TGTGCCAGCTCACCATTGGAGACTAGCGGGAGGATCCAAGAGACCCAGTACTTC.

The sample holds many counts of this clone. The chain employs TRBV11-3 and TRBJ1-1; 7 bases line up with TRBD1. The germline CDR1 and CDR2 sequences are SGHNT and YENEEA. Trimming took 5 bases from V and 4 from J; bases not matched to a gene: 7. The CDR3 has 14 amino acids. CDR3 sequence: CASSGGGRGTEAFF. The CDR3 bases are TGTGCCAGCAGCGGAGGGGGCCGTGGCACTGAAGCTTTCTTT.

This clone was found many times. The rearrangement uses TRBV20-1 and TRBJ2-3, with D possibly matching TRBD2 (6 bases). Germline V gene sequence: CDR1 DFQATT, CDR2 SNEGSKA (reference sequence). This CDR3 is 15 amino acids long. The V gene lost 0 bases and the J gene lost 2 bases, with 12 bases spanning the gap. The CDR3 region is CSAREFAGPTDTQYF. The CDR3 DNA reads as TGCAGTGCTAGAGAGTTCGCGGGACCCACAGATACGCAGTATTTT.

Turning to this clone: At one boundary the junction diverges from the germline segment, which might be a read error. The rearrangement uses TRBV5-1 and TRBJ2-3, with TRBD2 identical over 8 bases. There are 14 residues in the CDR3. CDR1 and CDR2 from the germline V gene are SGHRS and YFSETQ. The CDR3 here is CASTPGLESDAQYF. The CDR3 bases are TGCGCCAGCACCCCGGGACTAGAGTCAGATGCGCAGTATTTT.

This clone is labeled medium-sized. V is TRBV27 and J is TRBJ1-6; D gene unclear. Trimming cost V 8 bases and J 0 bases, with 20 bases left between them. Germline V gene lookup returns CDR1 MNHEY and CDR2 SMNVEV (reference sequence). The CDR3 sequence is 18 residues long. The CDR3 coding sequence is TGTGCCAGCGGAAAACCCCCGGCGGGGAACTCCTATAATTCACCCCTCCACTTT. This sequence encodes CASGKPPAGNSYNSPLHF.

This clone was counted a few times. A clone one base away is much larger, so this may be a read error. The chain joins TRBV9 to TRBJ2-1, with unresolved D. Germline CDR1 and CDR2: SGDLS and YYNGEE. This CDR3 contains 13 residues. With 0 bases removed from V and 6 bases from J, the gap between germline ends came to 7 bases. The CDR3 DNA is TGTGCCAGCAGCGTAGGTACTGTCAATGAGCAGTTCTTC. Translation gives CASSVGTVNEQFF.

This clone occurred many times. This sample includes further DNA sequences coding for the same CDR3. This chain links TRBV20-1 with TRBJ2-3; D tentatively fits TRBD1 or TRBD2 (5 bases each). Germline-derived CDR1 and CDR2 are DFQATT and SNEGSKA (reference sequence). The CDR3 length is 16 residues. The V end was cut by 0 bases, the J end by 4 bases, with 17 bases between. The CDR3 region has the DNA TGCAGTGCTAGAGACCTGGGGCTAGCACGTGCAGATACGCAGTATTTT. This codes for CSARDLGLARADTQYF.

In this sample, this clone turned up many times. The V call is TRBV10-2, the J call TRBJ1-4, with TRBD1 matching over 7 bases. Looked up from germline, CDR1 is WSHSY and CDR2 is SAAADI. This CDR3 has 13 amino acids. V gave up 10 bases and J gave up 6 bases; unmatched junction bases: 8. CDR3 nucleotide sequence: TGCGCCACGGAGGACAGGATGGATGAAAAACTGTTTTTT. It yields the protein CATEDRMDEKLFF.

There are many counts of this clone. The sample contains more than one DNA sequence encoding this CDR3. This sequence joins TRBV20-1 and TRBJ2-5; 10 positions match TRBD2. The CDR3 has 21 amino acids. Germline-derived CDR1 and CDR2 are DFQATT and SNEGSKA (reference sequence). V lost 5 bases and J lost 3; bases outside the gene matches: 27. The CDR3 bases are TGCAGTGCTTTTACTCCTCCGGGACACCGGACTAGCGGTGGTCCTGAAGAGACCCAGTACTTC. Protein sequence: CSAFTPPGHRTSGGPEETQYF.

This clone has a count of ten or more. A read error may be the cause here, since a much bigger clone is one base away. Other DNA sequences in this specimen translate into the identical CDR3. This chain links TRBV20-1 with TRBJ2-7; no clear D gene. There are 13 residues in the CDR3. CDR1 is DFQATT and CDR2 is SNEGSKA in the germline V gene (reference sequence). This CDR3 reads CSARDPVSYEQYF. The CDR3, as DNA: TGCAGTGCCAGAGATCCGGTCTCCTACGAGCAGTACTTC.

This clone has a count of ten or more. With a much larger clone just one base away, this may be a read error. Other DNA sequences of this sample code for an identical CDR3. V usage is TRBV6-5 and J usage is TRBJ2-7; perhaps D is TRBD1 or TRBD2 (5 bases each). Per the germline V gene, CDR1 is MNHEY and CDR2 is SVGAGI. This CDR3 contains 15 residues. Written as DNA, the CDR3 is TGTGCCAGTAGTTACCAGGGACCCGCGACCTACGAGCAGTACTTC. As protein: CASSYQGPATYEQYF.

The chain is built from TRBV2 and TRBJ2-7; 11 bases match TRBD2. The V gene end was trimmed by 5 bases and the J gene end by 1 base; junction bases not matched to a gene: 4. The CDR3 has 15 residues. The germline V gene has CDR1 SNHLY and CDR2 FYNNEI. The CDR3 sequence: CASSPTSGVSYEQYF. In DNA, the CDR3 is TGTGCCAGCAGTCCGACTAGCGGGGTTTCCTACGAGCAGTACTTC.

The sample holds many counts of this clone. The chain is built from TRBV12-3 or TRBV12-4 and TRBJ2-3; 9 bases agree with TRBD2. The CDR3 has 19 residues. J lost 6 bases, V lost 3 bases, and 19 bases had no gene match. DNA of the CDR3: TGTGCCAGCAGTTTCTTTTTTTCGGCGGGAGGGTCATACTACGATACGCAGTATTTT. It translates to CASSFFFSAGGSYYDTQYF.

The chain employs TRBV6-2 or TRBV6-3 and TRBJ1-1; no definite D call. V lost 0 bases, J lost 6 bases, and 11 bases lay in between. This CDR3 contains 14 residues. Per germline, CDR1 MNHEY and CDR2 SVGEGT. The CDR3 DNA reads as TGTGCCAGCAGTTACTCGGATAGACTGGCTGAAGCTTTCTTT. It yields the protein CASSYSDRLAEAFF.

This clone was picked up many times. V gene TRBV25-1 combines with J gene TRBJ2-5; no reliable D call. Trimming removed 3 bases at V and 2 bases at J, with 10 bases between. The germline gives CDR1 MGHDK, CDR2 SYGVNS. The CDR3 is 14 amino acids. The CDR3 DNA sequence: TGTGCCAGCAGTGACCCCGGACCTCAAGAGACCCAGTACTTC. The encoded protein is CASSDPGPQETQYF.

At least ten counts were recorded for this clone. DNA of the CDR3: TGTGCCAGCAGCCCGAAGGGACAGGGGCCGACCTTAAGCTCCTACAATGAGCAGTTCTTC. Translating it yields CASSPKGQGPTLSSYNEQFF. The gene calls are TRBV7-7 and TRBJ2-1; 10 bases align to TRBD1. CDR1 and CDR2 (germline): SSHAT, FNYEAQ (reference sequence). V dropped 5 bases and J dropped 0; count of bases not matched to a gene: 16. CDR3 length: 20 residues.

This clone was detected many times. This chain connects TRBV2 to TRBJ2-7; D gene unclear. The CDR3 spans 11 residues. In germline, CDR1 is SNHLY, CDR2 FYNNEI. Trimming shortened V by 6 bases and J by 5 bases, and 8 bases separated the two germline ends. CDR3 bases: TGTGCCAGCAGCTACAGAAACGAGCAGTACTTC. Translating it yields CASSYRNEQYF.